One and the same sample provided the 22 T cell receptor beta chains below, sequenced in a study of blood T cell repertoires in COVID-19. Some clones are missing from TCRdb's copy, which holds only in-frame ones; the method was immunoSEQ multiplex PCR. Among some 85,000 clones, roughly 76% were seen once, and the ten largest hold roughly a fifth. Sample: peripheral blood. These TCRs come from a woman older than 75 with active or convalescent COVID-19.

The J gene is TRBJ1-6, the V gene TRBV4-3; 8 bases map to TRBD1. The CDR3 runs to 14 residues. Per the germline V gene, CDR1 is LGHNA and CDR2 is YSLEER. V was clipped by 4 bases and J by 9 bases; unmatched bases: 5. CDR3 coding DNA: TGCGCCAGCAGCCCAGGACAGGGACCTTCACCCCTCCACTTT. Translation: CASSPGQGPSPLHF.

The genes are TRBV4-1 and TRBJ1-4, with D possibly matching TRBD1 (5 bases). Germline V gives CDR1 MGHRA, CDR2 YSYEKL. CDR3 size: 15 residues. V lost 7 bases and J lost 0, with 12 bases in between. The CDR3 reads CASNQGVATNEKLFF. CDR3 nucleotide sequence: TGCGCCAGCAACCAGGGAGTTGCAACTAATGAAAAACTGTTTTTT.

The chain joins TRBV6-4 to TRBJ2-7; 9 bases match TRBD1. V trimming: 2 bases; J trimming: 2 bases; junction bases outside the gene matches: 1. The CDR3 length is 14 residues. Germline V gene sequence: CDR1 MRHNA, CDR2 SNTAGT. CDR3 DNA sequence: TGTGCCAGCAGTGACCGGGACAGGGCCTACGAGCAGTACTTC. Protein: CASSDRDRAYEQYF.

This sequence joins TRBV18 and TRBJ1-4; D remains unclear. Germline V gene data show CDR1 as KGHSH and CDR2 as LQKENI. The CDR3 is made up of 13 amino acids. V was clipped by 0 bases and J by 7 bases, with 6 bases between them. Here the CDR3 reads CASSPPGSEKLFF. CDR3 sequence (DNA): TGTGCCAGCTCACCACCGGGGAGTGAAAAACTGTTTTTT.

The rearrangement uses TRBV19 and TRBJ1-2; tentatively, D is TRBD1 (5 bases). This CDR3 region has 16 residues. With 5 bases removed from V and 0 bases from J, the gap between germline ends came to 16 bases. Germline V lookup: CDR1 LNHDA, CDR2 SQIVND (reference sequence). The CDR3 here is CASSLGSTVANYGYTF. In DNA, the CDR3 is TGTGCCAGTAGTCTGGGGTCGACAGTAGCTAACTATGGCTACACCTTC.

The J gene is TRBJ1-6, the V gene TRBV6-2 or TRBV6-3; the match to TRBD1 covers 10 bases. The CDR3 runs 15 residues. The J segment lost 9 bases and the V segment lost 5 bases, leaving 7 bases of the junction unmatched. Looked up from germline, CDR1 is MNHEY and CDR2 is SVGEGT. DNA of the CDR3: TGTGCCAGCAGTGACACGACAGGGGGCAGTTCACCCCTCCACTTT. Translating gives CASSDTTGGSSPLHF.

The rearrangement links TRBV9 to TRBJ2-2; D might be TRBD2 (5 bases). Germline V gives CDR1 SGDLS, CDR2 YYNGEE. The CDR3 contains 13 residues. V was cut by 4 bases and J by 6 bases, with 10 bases left in between. This CDR3 is CASSSRVSGELFF. The CDR3 bases are TGTGCCAGCAGCTCGAGGGTTTCCGGGGAGCTGTTTTTT.

V usage is TRBV12-5 and J usage is TRBJ1-5; tentatively, D is TRBD1 (5 bases). The V end lost 6 bases, the J end lost 0 bases, and 9 bases lay between the germline ends. The CDR3 covers 14 residues. Germline assignment: CDR1 LGHNT and CDR2 FRNRAP. In nucleotides, the CDR3 is TGTGCTAGTGGCCCAGGGCATAGCAATCAGCCCCAGCATTTT. Translated: CASGPGHSNQPQHF.

This clone has a count of ten or more. The J gene is TRBJ2-3, the V gene TRBV5-4; maybe TRBD2 (6 bases). Trimming removed 4 bases at V and 4 bases at J, with 13 bases between. The CDR3 length is 14 residues. Germline V gives CDR1 SGHNT, CDR2 YYREEE (reference sequence). The CDR3 region is CASSPAREADTQYF. The CDR3 DNA reads TGTGCCAGCAGCCCGGCGAGGGAGGCAGATACGCAGTATTTT.

The chain is built from TRBV15 and TRBJ2-7; D is perhaps TRBD1 (5 bases). Per germline, CDR1 LNHNV and CDR2 YYDKDF (reference sequence). Trimming took 5 bases from V and 3 from J, leaving 20 bases between them. The CDR3 sequence is 16 residues long. DNA for the CDR3: TGTGCCACCAGCGACAGCCGGGCCTACCGAAACTACGAGCAGTACTTC. Protein: CATSDSRAYRNYEQYF.

The J gene is TRBJ2-7, the V gene TRBV5-4; 8 positions match TRBD2. Unmatched junction bases numbered 9, after V lost 2 bases and J lost 2 bases. CDR1 and CDR2 (germline): SGHNT, YYREEE (reference sequence). This CDR3 is built from 16 residues. The CDR3 here is CASSFDGGTRTYEQYF. The CDR3 nucleotides read TGTGCCAGCAGCTTTGACGGAGGGACTAGGACCTACGAGCAGTACTTC.

The genes are TRBV5-1 and TRBJ1-2, with D maybe TRBD1 (6 bases). With 4 bases removed from V and 4 bases from J, the gap between germline ends came to 17 bases. Germline V CDR1 and CDR2: SGHRS, YFSETQ. This CDR3 region has 15 residues. CDR3 amino acids: CASSPAGRGGYGYTF. The CDR3 DNA follows: TGCGCCAGCAGCCCGGCGGGCAGAGGGGGCTATGGCTACACCTTC.

The chain recombines TRBV19 with TRBJ2-1; TRBD2 might be the D (5 bases). CDR3 length: 15 residues. The V end lost 5 bases, the J end lost 0 bases, and 11 bases lay between the germline ends. The germline gives CDR1 LNHDA, CDR2 SQIVND (reference sequence). Here the CDR3 DNA reads TGTGCCAGTAGTCCTTGGACTGACTCCTACAATGAGCAGTTCTTC. Its protein product is CASSPWTDSYNEQFF.

The genes are TRBV30 and TRBJ2-1, with a tentative D call TRBD1 (5 bases). CDR1 GTSNPN and CDR2 SVGIG come from the germline V gene (reference sequence). This CDR3 has 11 residues. The V and J ends lost 2 bases and 9 bases respectively, with 8 bases between them. This CDR3 is CAWSQGSEQFF. CDR3 DNA sequence: TGTGCCTGGAGTCAGGGTTCTGAGCAGTTCTTC.

The chain employs TRBV4-2 and TRBJ1-2; a weak D match, TRBD1 (5 bases). CDR1 and CDR2 from the germline V gene are LGHNA and YNFKEQ. V was trimmed by 1 base and J by 0 bases, leaving 12 bases between them. The CDR3 loop spans 16 amino acids. CDR3 residues: CASSQGGRTTNYGYTF. The CDR3 DNA reads TGTGCCAGCAGCCAAGGAGGACGGACAACTAACTATGGCTACACCTTC.

The rearrangement uses TRBV2 and TRBJ1-1; D is unclear. Trimming took 6 bases from V and 6 from J, leaving 17 bases between them. CDR3 length equals 14 residues. The germline gives CDR1 SNHLY, CDR2 FYNNEI. The DNA for the CDR3 is TGTGCCAGCAGAGGACGGACCGGGATCGCTGAAGCTTTCTTT. It is translated as CASRGRTGIAEAFF. The full variable domain, rest sourced from reference TRBV2 and TRBJ1-1, is EPEVTQTPSHQVTQMGQEVILRCVPISNHLYFYWYRQILGQKVEFLVSFYNNEISEKSEIFDDQFSVERPDGSNFTLKIRSTKLEDSAMYFCASRGRTGIAEAFFGQGTRLTVV.

This clone was detected only once. The rearrangement uses TRBV2 and TRBJ1-2, with 7 bases identical to TRBD1. Per germline, CDR1 SNHLY and CDR2 FYNNEI. V lost 2 bases to trimming and J lost 6 bases; unmatched junction nucleotides: 9. This CDR3 region has 15 residues. In DNA form, the CDR3 reads TGTGCCAGCAGTGAACTCCGACAGGGAAATGATGGCTACACCTTC. This codes for CASSELRQGNDGYTF. The full variable domain, with the rest looked up from reference TRBV2 and TRBJ1-2, is EPEVTQTPSHQVTQMGQEVILRCVPISNHLYFYWYRQILGQKVEFLVSFYNNEISEKSEIFDDQFSVERPDGSNFTLKIRSTKLEDSAMYFCASSELRQGNDGYTFGSGTRLTVV.

The rearrangement links TRBV21-1 to TRBJ2-7; the DNA was not used to check the table's D call, TRBD1. TRBV21-1 is given as a pseudogene. This CDR3 is built from 12 residues. The CDR3 sequence: CASSKDRGEQYF. The CDR3 nucleotides read TGTGCCAGCAGCAAAGACAGGGGCGAGCAGTACTTC.

This clone occurred once. The chain links TRBV24-1 to TRBJ1-2; D remains ambiguous. Germline V lookup: CDR1 KGHDR, CDR2 SFDVKD. The CDR3 has 15 amino acids. Trimming shortened V by 5 bases and J by 6 bases, and 18 bases separated the two germline ends. The CDR3 spells CATSVLYSERNGYTF. The CDR3, as DNA: TGTGCCACCAGTGTCCTTTATAGTGAGAGAAATGGCTACACCTTC.

The chain employs TRBV6-2 or TRBV6-3 and TRBJ1-1, with TRBD1 identical over 7 bases. V lost 2 bases to trimming and J lost 6 bases; unmatched junction nucleotides: 9. The V gene's germline CDR1 is MNHEY and CDR2 SVGEGT. The CDR3 has 15 amino acids. The CDR3 DNA reads as TGTGCCAGCAGTTACGGTAGCAGGGGGAGCGCTGAAGCTTTCTTT. As protein: CASSYGSRGSAEAFF.

The chain combines TRBV7-2 with TRBJ2-1; D not resolved. The CDR3 covers 14 residues. Trimming took off 1 base at V and 9 bases at J, with 13 bases between the two ends. The germline CDR1 and CDR2 sequences are SGHTA and FQGNSA. The CDR3 DNA is TGTGCCAGCAGCTTAGAAGGAGCGATGACTGAGCAGTTCTTC. It codes for CASSLEGAMTEQFF. The whole variable domain, remainder taken from reference TRBV7-2 and TRBJ2-1, is GAGVSQSPSNKVTEKGKDVELRCDPISGHTALYWYRQSLGQGLEFLIYFQGNSAPDKSGLPSDRFSAERTGGSVSTLTIQRTQQEDSAVYLCASSLEGAMTEQFFGPGTRLTVL.

The V gene is TRBV30, the J gene TRBJ1-6; perhaps TRBD1 as D (6 bases). Germline V gene data show CDR1 as GTSNPN and CDR2 as SVGIG (reference sequence). V lost 3 bases and J lost 6, with 6 bases in between. CDR3 length: 12 residues. Written as DNA, the CDR3 is TGTGCCTGGAGGGGGGCTAATTCACCCCTCCACTTT. Translation gives CAWRGANSPLHF.